This is a list of T cell receptor beta chains from one sample in a study of T cell responses to AZD1222 COVID-19 vaccine. Sequencing used immunoSEQ multiplex PCR; TCRdb keeps in-frame clones, though not all of them. In the table there are around 140,000 clones, roughly 92% of which are singletons. Sample: peripheral blood, taken 28 days after the second AZD1222 dose. The receptors derive from an adult who received the AZD1222 COVID-19 vaccine. Each CDR3 is given with its conserved first and last residue. Fields, in order: clone size, D gene, V gene, J gene, CDR3 protein, CDR3 DNA. D genes are given only for firm matches. Clone size appears in some rows only: once, few, many, or a class for an expanded clone.

-	TRBD1	TRBV18	TRBJ2-4	CASSPLRTGGTKNIQYF	TGTGCCAGCTCACCCCTTAGGACAGGGGGAACCAAAAACATTCAGTACTTC
-	-	TRBV7-6	TRBJ1-3	CASSLVGRGSGNTIYF	TGTGCCAGCAGCTTAGTGGGCAGGGGTTCTGGAAACACCATATATTTT
-	-	TRBV19	TRBJ2-7	CASSQGTGFDEQYF	TGTGCCAGTAGTCAAGGGACGGGATTCGACGAGCAGTACTTC
-	-	TRBV19	TRBJ1-1	CASSKAVVTEAFF	TGTGCCAGTAGTAAGGCGGTAGTGACTGAAGCTTTCTTT
-	-	TRBV6-4	TRBJ1-1	CASREPGNTEAFF	TGTGCCAGCAGAGAACCTGGGAACACTGAAGCTTTCTTT
-	-	TRBV4-2	TRBJ2-7	CASSQERGDEQYF	TGTGCCAGCAGCCAAGAGCGAGGGGACGAGCAGTACTTC
-	-	TRBV11-2	TRBJ1-2	CASSRNYGYTF	TGTGCCAGCAGCCGGAACTATGGCTACACCTTC
-	TRBD1	TRBV29-1	TRBJ1-1	CSVGTGWTEAFF	TGCAGCGTGGGGACAGGGTGGACTGAAGCTTTCTTT
-	-	TRBV2	TRBJ2-5	CASSDQTGNLQTQYF	TGTGCCAGCAGTGATCAAACAGGGAATCTGCAGACCCAGTACTTC
-	-	TRBV29-1	TRBJ1-2	CSVDTPRDYTF	TGCAGCGTTGATACCCCGAGAGACTACACCTTC
-	-	TRBV6-5	TRBJ1-2	CASKGDYGYTF	TGTGCCAGCAAGGGCGACTATGGCTACACCTTC
-	-	TRBV7-2	TRBJ2-1	CASSSRAPYNEQFF	TGTGCCAGCAGCTCTCGGGCCCCCTACAATGAGCAGTTCTTC
-	-	TRBV6-6	TRBJ1-2	CASSGGLYQGYGYTF	TGTGCCAGCAGTGGGGGGCTATACCAGGGCTATGGCTACACCTTC
few	TRBD2	TRBV6-6	TRBJ2-7	CASSSRTSGVSYEQYF	TGTGCCAGCAGTTCCCGGACTAGCGGGGTCTCCTACGAGCAGTACTTC
-	TRBD1	TRBV13	TRBJ2-1	CASSSPGQRYNEQFF	TGTGCCAGCAGCTCCCCGGGACAGCGTTACAATGAGCAGTTCTTC
-	-	TRBV7-2	TRBJ1-5	CASSSVRDQPQHF	TGTGCCAGCAGCTCGGTGAGGGATCAGCCCCAGCATTTT
once	-	TRBV7-3	TRBJ2-2	CASSPFGRYPGELFF	TGTGCCAGCAGCCCGTTTGGGAGATACCCCGGGGAGCTGTTTTTT
few	-	TRBV28	TRBJ2-2	CASITTNTGELFF	TGTGCCAGCATAACAACGAACACCGGGGAGCTGTTTTTT
-	-	TRBV9	TRBJ2-1	CASSSGTGPRHEQFF	TGTGCCAGCAGCTCGGGAACAGGCCCGAGGCATGAGCAGTTCTTC
-	TRBD1	TRBV28	TRBJ1-2	CASNTGAAYGYTF	TGTGCCAGCAACACAGGGGCCGCCTATGGCTACACCTTC
once	TRBD1	TRBV2	TRBJ2-5	CASRQGAFYF	TGTGCCAGCCGGCAGGGGGCATTTTACTTC
-	-	TRBV24-1	TRBJ2-3	CATSHQTLQGSSSTDTQYF	TGTGCCACCAGTCATCAGACATTGCAAGGCAGCTCTAGCACAGATACGCAGTATTTT
-	TRBD2	TRBV18	TRBJ2-3	CASSPPDAGGLDTQYF	TGTGCCAGCTCACCACCGGACGCGGGAGGGCTGGATACGCAGTATTTT
few	-	TRBV11-3	TRBJ2-2	CASSFGDTGELFF	TGTGCCAGCAGCTTTGGGGACACCGGGGAGCTGTTTTTT
once	TRBD1	TRBV6-1	TRBJ1-2	CASSRQGGPYGYTF	TGTGCCAGCAGCCGACAGGGGGGACCCTATGGCTACACCTTC
-	-	TRBV5-1	TRBJ2-7	CASSPGTYYEQYF	TGCGCCAGCAGCCCAGGTACATACTACGAGCAGTACTTC